This T cell receptor beta chain was sequenced in a study of T-cell memory formation after mild COVID-19. The overall study: Across donors, TCR clusters were largely donor specific.

General study results and limits: Some SARS-CoV-2-responding clones were already detected in memory before infection. From day 15 to 85, contracting clones were balanced between CD4 and CD8, whereas later expanders leaned toward CD4+.

The CDR3 covers 16 residues. Per the germline V gene, CDR1 is DFQATT and CDR2 is SNEGSKA (reference sequence). V gave up 3 bases and J gave up 7 bases; unmatched junction bases: 12. Via MiXCR, TCRdb re-called the 5' RACE reads, giving one row per CDR3 protein. The sample includes 300,000 to 400,000 distinct CDR3 sequences, 25% to 30% of them seen just once. This clonotype was detected only a few times. The target antigen is unknown. This chain connects TRBV20-1 to TRBJ2-2; 9 nucleotides match TRBD1. The sample was PBMCs or a T cell subset sorted from them (not recorded which). The TCR was taken from an adult woman who had mild COVID-19 (a few samples of this study predate the infection). Cell type and time point are not known. The CDR3 spells CSASISGTGIGGELFF. For the CDR3, the DNA is TGCAGTGCTAGTATATCCGGGACAGGGATTGGCGGGGAGCTGTTTTTT.